Sequencing of this T cell receptor beta chain was carried out in a study of shared clonotypes between healthy human individuals. The donor population consisted of healthy HIV-negative adults with no recent acute infections or vaccinations. The sorted-subset replicate PCRs were given about 200 ng DNA, which is approximately 30,000 T cell genomes. Only in-frame clones appear in the TCRdb table, and some are missing; sequencing was by immunoSEQ multiplex PCR. Here the sample spans around 2.5 million clones, under 95% being singletons. Sequencing was performed on naive CD4+ T cells from PBMCs. The sample's subset: CD45RA+ positively selected. The clonotype comes from a man younger than 35 in good health. Some clones in this sample may be carry-over from other donors' samples.

CDR3 protein: CASSPNRDWYNEQFF. CDR3 bases: TGTGCCAGCAGTCCTAACCGGGACTGGTACAATGAGCAGTTCTTC. This rearrangement joins TRBV7-8 to TRBJ2-1, with a tentative D call TRBD2 (6 bases). Looked up from germline, CDR1 is SGHVS and CDR2 is FQNEAQ. V was cut by 6 bases and J by 4 bases, with 16 bases left in between. CDR3 length equals 15 residues.